This T cell receptor (beta chain) was profiled in a study of beta chain features in type 1 diabetes listed by TCRdb under 2018. About the full investigation: No differences in mean age, gender distribution, total cell number or subset yield were found between patients and healthy donors. Across all samples, some 100,000,000 sorted cells were examined, and cell number per subset correlated strongly with RNA yield. The study compared the TCRB repertoires of sorted circulating CD4+ T cell subsets in recently diagnosed type 1 diabetes patients with those in matched healthy donors. Regulatory and stem cell-like memory subsets were obtained from only 8 patients and roughly 8 healthy donors, while naive and central memory subsets were obtained from all 30 or so donors. The paper as a whole reports these results and caveats: At VDJ recombination sites, patients with type 1 diabetes made fewer insertions and deleted more nucleotides, a pattern implying thymic rearrangement abnormalities. Type 1 diabetes patients showed a moderate but significant shortening of TCRB CDR3 length in all four CD4+ subsets. Sequencing cDNA rather than genomic DNA could over-represent highly expressing activated cells, although activation and CD3 levels did not differ between groups. Shorter templates might be favored by PCR, yet because patient and control samples were amplified and corrected together, any such skew would affect both groups equally. The naive, central memory and regulatory TCRB repertoires appeared to resemble one another more closely among patients than among healthy donors. HLA sub-analyses involved small numbers of individuals, so any influence of HLA type on TCRB rearrangement remained unresolved.

CDR1 and CDR2, looked up from the germline V gene, are SGDLS and YYNGEE. The CDR3 contains 14 residues, cysteine and phenylalanine counted. Only the CDR3 region is kept as DNA, spanning 42 bases read in frame from base 1. Trimming at the junction amounts to 3 bases on V and 5 bases on J, and the germline ends lie 14 bases apart. Only a few counts were recorded for this clone. It has no known antigen specificity. Per-base quality was not reported, and no clone a single base away is much larger than it. The entire amount of isolated RNA was reverse transcribed using the High Capacity cDNA Reverse Transcription Kit, so the sequenced TCRB transcripts were expressed ones. Deep immunoSEQ sequencing was performed on naive, central memory and regulatory T cell samples, with an average of roughly 3.3 million total reads per sample. After sorted cells were lysed in RLT buffer, RNA was extracted with DNase-treated RNeasy Micro or Mini kits, with the choice depending on cell number. Each cell subset was processed separately to prevent cross-contamination, with patient and healthy donor samples processed together. The immunoSEQ multiplex PCR was used to amplify TCRB sequences from cDNA, generating 87-bp fragments that spanned the CDR3 region. The amplicons were sequenced using the Illumina HiSeq platform. The original methods were these. PCR bias was computationally corrected using synthetic template baselines, reads within Hamming distance 2 were collapsed, and singletons that could not be merged were discarded. Reads were aligned against IMGT to assign V, D and J genes, CDR3 length and insertions or deletions at six rearrangement sites. Within each subset, clonotype counts were normalized to sorted cell number, and only after that were true diversity and Gini coefficients computed with the tcR R package. The overlap coefficient, calculated on TCRB nucleotide sequences, was used to measure repertoire sharing. Here the immuneACCESS table is served through TCRdb, limited to in-frame sequences with V and J called. Missing clones are a known gap in these copies; in checked studies unresolved V genes cover under half, and the rest lacks a known reason. Clone size and the V and J calls come from that table; the DNA yielded D and trimming. Recorded for this sample are fewer than 400,000 clones; 9.3% of them occurred a single time. In total, the top ten clones hold about 1% of the sample.

Each donor gave one peripheral blood draw, averaging approximately 110 mL, which was collected into heparinised tubes. A BD FACSAria II was used to sort naive, central memory, regulatory and stem cell-like memory CD4+ T cells with a panel that included CD45RO, CCR7, CD25, CD127, CD95 and CD27. Every sorted population had a purity above 95%. PBMCs were separated immediately by Lymphoprep density gradient centrifugation and were stained directly, without being cultured. So that batch effects would be minimized, each experiment stained and sorted samples in pairs, pairing one healthy donor with one patient.

The source material was central memory CD4+ T cells from blood. The TCR comes from a man aged 25 to 45 with type 1 diabetes. The chain is encoded by TRBV9 joined to TRBJ2-5, with TRBD2 perhaps the D gene, on 5 matching bases. The DNA sequence is given as TGTGCCAGCAGCGGTCCTTCCAGAGGGGAGACCCAGTACTTC. Translated, it reads CASSGPSRGETQYF.